This passage covers 20 T cell receptor beta chains from one sample sequenced in a study of T cells in Graves' hyperthyroidism and ophthalmopathy. There were TCR beta CDR3 regions amplified from RNA transcripts. Researchers ran a first-round RT-PCR on the TCR CDR3 using the HTBI primer set. Using its own MiXCR run on the multiplex PCR reads, TCRdb lists one record per CDR3 protein. The sample records roughly 500,000 distinct CDR3 sequences, approximately 15% being singletons. What was sequenced was blood. Receptors originate from a woman in her twenties or thirties with Graves' hyperthyroidism that later progressed to Graves' ophthalmopathy.

This clonotype turned up a few times. This chain joins TRBV20-1 and TRBJ2-7; 8 bases agree with TRBD1. This CDR3 contains 15 residues. Germline trimming cut 5 bases from V and 3 bases from J; bases unmatched to any gene: 12. Germline V gene data show CDR1 as DFQATT and CDR2 as SNEGSKA (reference sequence). The CDR3 sequence is CSASSGQGPFYEQYF. The CDR3 DNA reads as TGCAGTGCTTCTTCCGGACAGGGTCCTTTCTACGAGCAGTACTTC.

This clonotype was detected ten times or more. The gene calls are TRBV10-3 and TRBJ2-7, with 8 bases aligning to TRBD2. Germline CDR1 reads ENHRY; CDR2 reads SYGVKD. The CDR3 consists of 15 residues. Losses at the gene ends were 4 bases for V and 6 bases for J; bases not matched to a gene: 11. The CDR3 reads CAISGGAGERPEQYF. CDR3 bases: TGTGCCATCAGTGGGGGAGCGGGAGAGCGTCCCGAGCAGTACTTC.

The chain joins TRBV2 to TRBJ1-1; D perhaps matches TRBD1 (6 bases). The germline V gene encodes CDR1 SNHLY and CDR2 FYNNEI. The V end lost 4 bases, the J end lost 2 bases, and 8 bases lay between the germline ends. CDR3 length equals 13 residues. The CDR3 protein is CASSGDINTEAFF. CDR3 sequence (DNA): TGTGCCAGCAGTGGGGACATCAACACTGAAGCTTTCTTT. The full variable domain, rest sourced from reference TRBV2 and TRBJ1-1, is EPEVTQTPSHQVTQMGQEVILRCVPISNHLYFYWYRQILGQKVEFLVSFYNNEISEKSEIFDDQFSVERPDGSNFTLKIRSTKLEDSAMYFCASSGDINTEAFFGQGTRLTVV.

This clonotype has ten or more counts. The rearrangement links TRBV28 to TRBJ1-2, with D uncertain. Germline V lookup: CDR1 MDHEN, CDR2 SYDVKM. V was shortened by 4 bases and J by 7 bases, with 10 bases between the two germline ends. The CDR3 contains 12 residues. The CDR3 region has the DNA TGTGCCAGCAGTTCCCGGGAACCTGGCTACACCTTC. Its translation: CASSSREPGYTF.

This clonotype was seen repeatedly, ten times or more. The rearrangement uses TRBV14 and TRBJ1-4, with TRBD1 matching over 8 bases. V was pared by 1 base and J by 8 bases, with 6 bases of the junction left unmatched. CDR3 length: 15 residues. Per the germline V gene, CDR1 is SGHDN and CDR2 is FVKESK. The CDR3 nucleotides are TGTGCCAGCAGCCAAGCCGGACAGGGCGAGGAAAAACTGTTTTTT. This translates into CASSQAGQGEEKLFF.

This clonotype was observed at least ten times. V and J are TRBV12-3 or TRBV12-4 and TRBJ1-1; TRBD1 matches 7 bases. Germline trimming cut 6 bases from V and 3 bases from J; bases unmatched to any gene: 10. The CDR3 loop spans 15 amino acids. CDR3 sequence (DNA): TGTGCCAGCAGCCTGCAGGGGCAGGGGGACACTGAAGCTTTCTTT. Its translation is CASSLQGQGDTEAFF.

This clonotype was seen at least ten times. The V gene is TRBV7-9, the J gene TRBJ2-3; TRBD1 agrees at 8 bases. The CDR3 loop spans 14 amino acids. The V segment lost 8 bases and the J segment 0 bases; nucleotides outside the gene matches: 4. From germline, CDR1 is SEHNR and CDR2 FQNEAQ (reference sequence). DNA of the CDR3: TGTGCCAGCTGGGGACAGGAGAGCACAGATACGCAGTATTTT. It codes for CASWGQESTDTQYF.

This clonotype occurred a few times. V usage is TRBV19 and J usage is TRBJ1-4, with D uncertain. The CDR3 runs to 14 residues. The V and J ends lost 5 bases and 0 bases respectively, with 7 bases between them. Per the germline V gene, CDR1 is LNHDA and CDR2 is SQIVND (reference sequence). The CDR3, as DNA: TGTGCCAGTAGTGGTAGTGCAACTAATGAAAAACTGTTTTTT. Translation gives CASSGSATNEKLFF. Complete variable domain (other parts from reference TRBV19 and TRBJ1-4): DGGITQSPKYLFRKEGQNVTLSCEQNLNHDAMYWYRQDPGQGLRLIYYSQIVNDFQKGDIAEGYSVSREKKESFPLTVTSAQKNPTAFYLCASSGSATNEKLFFGSGTQLSVL.

This clonotype was observed at least ten times. The rearrangement links TRBV30 to TRBJ1-6; D call uncertain. CDR1 and CDR2 (germline): GTSNPN, SVGIG (reference sequence). The V end lost 3 bases, the J end lost 4 bases, and 13 bases lay between the germline ends. This CDR3 has 15 amino acids. In nucleotides, the CDR3 is TGTGCCTGGAGGAGGTCTGGGCTTTATAATTCACCCCTCCACTTT. The encoded protein is CAWRRSGLYNSPLHF.

This clonotype has ten or more counts. The rearrangement joins TRBV12-3 or TRBV12-4 to TRBJ2-7, with 7 bases that match TRBD1. The length of the CDR3 is 14 residues. Trimming cost V 5 bases and J 2 bases; bases outside gene matches: 6. The CDR3 sequence is CASSPGQVAYEQYF. CDR3 sequence (DNA): TGTGCCAGCAGTCCCGGACAGGTAGCCTACGAGCAGTACTTC.

In this sample, this clonotype turned up many times. V gene TRBV7-2 combines with J gene TRBJ2-2; D could derive from TRBD1 or TRBD2 (5 bases each). There are 14 residues in the CDR3. With 10 bases removed from V and 2 bases from J, the gap between germline ends came to 14 bases. Per the germline V gene, CDR1 is SGHTA and CDR2 is FQGNSA. CDR3 nucleotides: TGTGCCATCGCCGGGACGGAAAACACCGGGGAGCTGTTTTTT. Protein sequence: CAIAGTENTGELFF.

Many counts were recorded for this clonotype. The chain is built from TRBV2 and TRBJ1-4; no clear D gene. Germline V CDR1 and CDR2: SNHLY, FYNNEI. The CDR3 runs to 13 residues. The V end lost 4 bases, the J end lost 4 bases, and 7 bases lay between the germline ends. CDR3 coding DNA: TGTGCCAGCAGTGTCGATCTTAATGAAAAACTGTTTTTT. Amino acids: CASSVDLNEKLFF.

As concerns this clonotype: This may arise from a read error, as a much more abundant clone is one base away. The rearrangement links TRBV20-1 to TRBJ2-1; D gene unclear. CDR1 and CDR2 (germline): DFQATT, SNEGSKA (reference sequence). The CDR3 contains 13 residues. The CDR3 DNA is TGCAGTGCTAGTCCGGGCTCCTACAATGAGCATTTCTTC. It specifies CSASPGSYNEHFF.

The table lists this clonotype with many counts. The chain combines TRBV19 with TRBJ2-7; tentatively, D is TRBD2 (5 bases). Germline values: CDR1 LNHDA, CDR2 SQIVND (reference sequence). The CDR3 runs to 14 residues. Trimming pared 6 bases from V and 2 bases from J, leaving 14 bases between. CDR3 amino acids: CASRRETPTYEQYF. The CDR3 nucleotides are TGTGCCAGTAGGAGGGAGACTCCTACCTACGAGCAGTACTTC.

This sequence joins TRBV11-2 and TRBJ2-1; 13 nucleotides line up with TRBD2. The CDR3 is 17 amino acids. The junction had 7 bases not matched to a gene; V was cut back by 3 bases and J by 5 bases. Germline values: CDR1 SGHAT, CDR2 FQNNGV. The CDR3 DNA follows: TGTGCCAGCAGCTTTCCGGGGACTAGCGGGATAAACAATGAGCAGTTCTTC. It is translated as CASSFPGTSGINNEQFF. Together with reference TRBV11-2 and TRBJ2-1, the CDR3 gives the full variable domain: EAGVAQSPRYKIIEKRQSVAFWCNPISGHATLYWYQQILGQGPKLLIQFQNNGVVDDSQLPKDRFSAERLKGVDSTLKIQPAKLEDSAVYLCASSFPGTSGINNEQFFGPGTRLTVL.

The chain joins TRBV10-3 to TRBJ1-4; 8 bases fit TRBD1. CDR1 is ENHRY, CDR2 SYGVKD, per germline. The junction had 8 bases not matched to a gene; V was cut back by 6 bases and J by 5 bases. This CDR3 contains 15 residues. The CDR3 DNA follows: TGTGCCATCAGGCCCTCAGGGGGCCCGAATGAAAAACTGTTTTTT. Amino acids: CAIRPSGGPNEKLFF.

The genes are TRBV4-3 and TRBJ1-2, with TRBD1 matching 7 bases. Germline CDR1 LGHNA, CDR2 YSLEER. The junction had 9 bases not matched to a gene; V was cut back by 2 bases and J by 6 bases. The CDR3 contains 15 residues. CDR3 sequence reads: CASSQLIRGGDGYTF. Written as DNA, the CDR3 is TGCGCCAGCAGCCAACTCATCAGGGGGGGGGATGGCTACACCTTC.

This clonotype appeared a few times. The chain carries TRBV25-1 and TRBJ2-3, with D perhaps assigned TRBD1 or TRBD2 (6 bases each). The CDR3 sequence is 16 residues long. Germline V gene data show CDR1 as MGHDK and CDR2 as SYGVNS. Trimming pared 4 bases from V and 2 bases from J, leaving 16 bases between. For the CDR3, the DNA is TGTGCCAGCAGTGTAGGGGGGTCTACCTCCACAGATACGCAGTATTTT. It yields the protein CASSVGGSTSTDTQYF.

This clonotype showed up many times. The V gene is TRBV5-1, the J gene TRBJ2-3; no clear D gene. The CDR3 contains 12 residues. Germline CDR1 is SGHRS and CDR2 is YFSETQ. V dropped 4 bases and J dropped 6 bases, with 9 bases sitting between them. The chain's CDR3 is CASSTSEDTQYF. CDR3 nucleotides: TGCGCCAGCAGCACAAGCGAGGATACGCAGTATTTT.

The chain recombines TRBV6-1 with TRBJ1-2; no clear D. The V end lost 6 bases, the J end lost 8 bases, and 16 bases lay between the germline ends. The CDR3 extends over 13 amino acids. Germline loops: CDR1 MNHNS, CDR2 SASEGT. The CDR3 loop is CASSPESSRGYTF. Written as DNA, the CDR3 is TGTGCCAGCAGCCCGGAGTCCTCCAGGGGCTACACCTTC.